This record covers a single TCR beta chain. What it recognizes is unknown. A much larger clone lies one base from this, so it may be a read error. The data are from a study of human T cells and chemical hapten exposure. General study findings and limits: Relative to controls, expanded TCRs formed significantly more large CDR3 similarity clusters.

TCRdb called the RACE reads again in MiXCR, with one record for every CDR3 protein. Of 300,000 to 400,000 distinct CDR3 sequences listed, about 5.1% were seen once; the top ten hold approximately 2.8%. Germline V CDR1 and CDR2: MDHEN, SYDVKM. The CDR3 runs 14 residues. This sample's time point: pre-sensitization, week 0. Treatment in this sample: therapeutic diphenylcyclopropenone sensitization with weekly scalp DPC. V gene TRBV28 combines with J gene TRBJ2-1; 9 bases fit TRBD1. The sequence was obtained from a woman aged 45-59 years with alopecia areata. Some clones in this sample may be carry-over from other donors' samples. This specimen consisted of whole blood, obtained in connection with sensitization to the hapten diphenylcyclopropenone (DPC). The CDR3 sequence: CASKGTGKYNEQIF. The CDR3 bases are TGTGCCAGCAAGGGGACAGGGAAGTACAATGAGCAGATCTTC.